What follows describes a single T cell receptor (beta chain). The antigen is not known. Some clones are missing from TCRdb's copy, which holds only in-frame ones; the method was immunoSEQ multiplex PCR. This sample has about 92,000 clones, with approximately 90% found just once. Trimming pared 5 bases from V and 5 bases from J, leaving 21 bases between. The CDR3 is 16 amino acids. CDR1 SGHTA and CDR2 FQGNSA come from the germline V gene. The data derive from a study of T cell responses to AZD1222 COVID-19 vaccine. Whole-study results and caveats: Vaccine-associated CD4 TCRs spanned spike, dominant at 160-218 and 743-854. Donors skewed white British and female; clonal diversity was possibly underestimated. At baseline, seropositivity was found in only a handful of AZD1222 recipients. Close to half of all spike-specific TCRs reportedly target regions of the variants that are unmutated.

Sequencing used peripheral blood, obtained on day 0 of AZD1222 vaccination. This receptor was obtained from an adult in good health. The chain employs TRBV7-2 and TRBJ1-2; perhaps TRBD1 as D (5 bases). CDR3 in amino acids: CASSRSAGEGPYGYTF. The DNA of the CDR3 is TGTGCCAGCAGCCGTAGTGCCGGGGAGGGGCCGTATGGCTACACCTTC.